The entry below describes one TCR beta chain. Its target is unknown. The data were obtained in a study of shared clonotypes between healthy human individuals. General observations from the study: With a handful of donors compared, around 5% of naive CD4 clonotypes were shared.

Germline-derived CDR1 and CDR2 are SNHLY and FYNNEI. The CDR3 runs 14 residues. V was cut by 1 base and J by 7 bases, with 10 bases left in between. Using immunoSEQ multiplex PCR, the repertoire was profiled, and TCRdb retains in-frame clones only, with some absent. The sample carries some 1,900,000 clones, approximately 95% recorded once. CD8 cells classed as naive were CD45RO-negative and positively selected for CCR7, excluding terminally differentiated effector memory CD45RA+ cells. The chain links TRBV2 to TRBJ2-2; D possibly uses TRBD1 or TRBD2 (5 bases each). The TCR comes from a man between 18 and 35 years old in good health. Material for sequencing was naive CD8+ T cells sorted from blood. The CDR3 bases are TGTGCCAGCAGTGAAGAGGTTGGGGGCGGGGAGCTGTTTTTT. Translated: CASSEEVGGGELFF.